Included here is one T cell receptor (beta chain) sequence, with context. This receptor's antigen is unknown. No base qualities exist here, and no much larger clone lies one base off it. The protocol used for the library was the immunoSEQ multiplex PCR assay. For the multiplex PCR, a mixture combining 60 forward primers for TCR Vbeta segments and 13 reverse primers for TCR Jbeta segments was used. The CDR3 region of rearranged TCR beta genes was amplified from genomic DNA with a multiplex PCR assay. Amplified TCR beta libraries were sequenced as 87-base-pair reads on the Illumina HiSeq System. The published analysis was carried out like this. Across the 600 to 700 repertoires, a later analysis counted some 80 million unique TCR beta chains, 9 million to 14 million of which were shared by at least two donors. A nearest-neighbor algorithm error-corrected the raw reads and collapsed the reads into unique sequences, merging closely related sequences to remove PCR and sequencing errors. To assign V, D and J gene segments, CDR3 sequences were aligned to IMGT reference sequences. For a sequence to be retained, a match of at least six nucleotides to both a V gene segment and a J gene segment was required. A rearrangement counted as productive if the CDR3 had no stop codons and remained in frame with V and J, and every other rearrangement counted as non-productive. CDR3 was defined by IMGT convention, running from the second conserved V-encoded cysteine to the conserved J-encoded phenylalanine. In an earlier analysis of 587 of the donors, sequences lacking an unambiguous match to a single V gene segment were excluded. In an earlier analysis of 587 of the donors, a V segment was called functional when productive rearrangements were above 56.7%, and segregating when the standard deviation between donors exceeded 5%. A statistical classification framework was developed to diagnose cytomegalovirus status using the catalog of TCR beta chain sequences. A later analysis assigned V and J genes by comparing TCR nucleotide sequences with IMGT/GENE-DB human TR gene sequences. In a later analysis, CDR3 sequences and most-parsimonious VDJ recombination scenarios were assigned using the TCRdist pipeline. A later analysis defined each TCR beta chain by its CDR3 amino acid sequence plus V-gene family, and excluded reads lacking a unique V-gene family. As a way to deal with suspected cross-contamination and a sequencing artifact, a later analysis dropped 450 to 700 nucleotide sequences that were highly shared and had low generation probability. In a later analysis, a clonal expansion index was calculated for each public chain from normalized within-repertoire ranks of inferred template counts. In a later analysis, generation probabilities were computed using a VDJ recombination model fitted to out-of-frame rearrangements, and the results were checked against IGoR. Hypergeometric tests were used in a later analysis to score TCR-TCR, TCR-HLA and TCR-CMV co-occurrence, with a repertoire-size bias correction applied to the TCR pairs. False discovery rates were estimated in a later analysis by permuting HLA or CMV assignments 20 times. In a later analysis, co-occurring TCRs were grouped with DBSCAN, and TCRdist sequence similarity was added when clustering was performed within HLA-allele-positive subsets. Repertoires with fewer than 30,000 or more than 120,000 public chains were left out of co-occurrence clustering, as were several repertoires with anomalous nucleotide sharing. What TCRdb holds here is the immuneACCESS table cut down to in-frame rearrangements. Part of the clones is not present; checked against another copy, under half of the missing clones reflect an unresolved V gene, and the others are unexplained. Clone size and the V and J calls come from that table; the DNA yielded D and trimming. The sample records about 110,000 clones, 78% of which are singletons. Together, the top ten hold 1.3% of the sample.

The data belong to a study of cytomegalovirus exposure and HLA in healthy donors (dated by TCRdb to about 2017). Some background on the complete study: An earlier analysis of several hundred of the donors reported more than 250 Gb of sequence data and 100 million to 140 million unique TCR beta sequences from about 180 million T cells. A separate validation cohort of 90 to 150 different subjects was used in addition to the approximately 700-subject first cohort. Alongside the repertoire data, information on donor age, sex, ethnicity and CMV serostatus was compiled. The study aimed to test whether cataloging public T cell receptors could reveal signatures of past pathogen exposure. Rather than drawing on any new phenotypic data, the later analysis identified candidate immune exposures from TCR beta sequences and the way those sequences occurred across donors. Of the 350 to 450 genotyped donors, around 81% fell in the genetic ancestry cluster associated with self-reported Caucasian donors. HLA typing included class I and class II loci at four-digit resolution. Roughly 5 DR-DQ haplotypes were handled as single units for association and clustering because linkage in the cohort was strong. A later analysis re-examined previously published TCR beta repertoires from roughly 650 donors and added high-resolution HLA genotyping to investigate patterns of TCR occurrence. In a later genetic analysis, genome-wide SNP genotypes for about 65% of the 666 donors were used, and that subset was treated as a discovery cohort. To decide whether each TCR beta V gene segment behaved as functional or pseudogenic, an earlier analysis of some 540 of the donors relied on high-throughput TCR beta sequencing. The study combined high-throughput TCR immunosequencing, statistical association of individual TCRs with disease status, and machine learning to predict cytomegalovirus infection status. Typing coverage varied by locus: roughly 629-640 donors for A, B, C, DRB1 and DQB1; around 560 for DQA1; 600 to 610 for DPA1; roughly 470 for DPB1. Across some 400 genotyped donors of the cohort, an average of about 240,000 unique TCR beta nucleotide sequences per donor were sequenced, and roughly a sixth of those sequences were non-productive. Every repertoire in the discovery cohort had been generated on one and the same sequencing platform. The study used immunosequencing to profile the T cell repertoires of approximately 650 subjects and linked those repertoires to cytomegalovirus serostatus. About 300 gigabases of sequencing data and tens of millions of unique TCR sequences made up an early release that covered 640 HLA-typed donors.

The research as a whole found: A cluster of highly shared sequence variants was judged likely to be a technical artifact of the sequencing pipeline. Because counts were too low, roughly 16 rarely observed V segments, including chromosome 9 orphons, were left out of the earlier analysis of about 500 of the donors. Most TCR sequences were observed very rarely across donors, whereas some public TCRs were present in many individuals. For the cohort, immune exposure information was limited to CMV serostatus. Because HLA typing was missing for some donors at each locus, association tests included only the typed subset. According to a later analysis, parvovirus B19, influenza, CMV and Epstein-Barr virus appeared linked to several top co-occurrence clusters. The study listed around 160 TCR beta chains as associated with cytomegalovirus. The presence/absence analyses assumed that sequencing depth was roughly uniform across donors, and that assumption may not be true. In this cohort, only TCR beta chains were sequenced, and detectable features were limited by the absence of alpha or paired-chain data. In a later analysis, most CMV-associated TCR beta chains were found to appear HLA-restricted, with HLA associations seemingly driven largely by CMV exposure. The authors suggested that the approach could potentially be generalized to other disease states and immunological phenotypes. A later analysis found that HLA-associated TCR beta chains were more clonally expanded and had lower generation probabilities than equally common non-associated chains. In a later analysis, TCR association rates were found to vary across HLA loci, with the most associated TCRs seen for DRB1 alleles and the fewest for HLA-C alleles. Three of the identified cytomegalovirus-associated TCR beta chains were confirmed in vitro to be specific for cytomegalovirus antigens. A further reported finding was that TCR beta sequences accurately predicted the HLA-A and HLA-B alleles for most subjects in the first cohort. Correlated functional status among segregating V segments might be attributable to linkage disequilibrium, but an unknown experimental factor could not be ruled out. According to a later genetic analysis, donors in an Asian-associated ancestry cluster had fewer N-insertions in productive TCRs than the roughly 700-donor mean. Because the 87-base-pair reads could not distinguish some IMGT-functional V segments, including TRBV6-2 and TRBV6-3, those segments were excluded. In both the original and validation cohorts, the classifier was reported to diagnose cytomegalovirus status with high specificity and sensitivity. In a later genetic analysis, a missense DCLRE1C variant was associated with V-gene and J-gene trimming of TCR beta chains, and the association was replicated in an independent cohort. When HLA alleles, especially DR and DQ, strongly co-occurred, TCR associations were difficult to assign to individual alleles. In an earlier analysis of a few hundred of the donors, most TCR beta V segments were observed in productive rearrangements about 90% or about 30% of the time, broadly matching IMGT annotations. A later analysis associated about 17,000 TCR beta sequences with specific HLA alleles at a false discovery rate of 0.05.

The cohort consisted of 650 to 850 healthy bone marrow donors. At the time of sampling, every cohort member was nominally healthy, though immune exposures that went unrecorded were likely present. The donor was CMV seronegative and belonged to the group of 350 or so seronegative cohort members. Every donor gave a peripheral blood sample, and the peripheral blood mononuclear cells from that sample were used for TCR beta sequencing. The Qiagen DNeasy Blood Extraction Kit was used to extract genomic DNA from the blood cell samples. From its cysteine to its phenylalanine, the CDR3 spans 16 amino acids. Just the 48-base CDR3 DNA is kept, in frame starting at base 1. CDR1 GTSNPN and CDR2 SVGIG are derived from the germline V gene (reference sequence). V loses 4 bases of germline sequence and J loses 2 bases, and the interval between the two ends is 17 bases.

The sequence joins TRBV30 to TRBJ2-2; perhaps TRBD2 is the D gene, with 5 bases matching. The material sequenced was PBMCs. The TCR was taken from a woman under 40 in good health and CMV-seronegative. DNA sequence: TGTGCCTGGACCCCTGGCGGGCTCTCTAACACCGGGGAGCTGTTTTTT. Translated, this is CAWTPGGLSNTGELFF.